This T cell receptor beta chain was identified in a study of cytomegalovirus exposure and HLA in healthy donors. Use of 60 Vbeta and 13 Jbeta primers characterized the PCR. Some clones are missing from TCRdb's copy, which holds only in-frame ones; the method was immunoSEQ multiplex PCR. The sample table includes about 47,000 clones. Sequencing was carried out using PBMCs. This sequence originates from a male donor in good health and CMV-seronegative.

CDR3 nucleotide sequence: TGTGCCAGCAGCTTGGGTGACAGGGGTGTCTACACTGAAGCTTTCTTT. Translating gives CASSLGDRGVYTEAFF. The V and J genes are TRBV5-6 and TRBJ1-1, with 8 bases matching TRBD1. Germline trimming cut 0 bases from V and 3 bases from J; bases unmatched to any gene: 7. The CDR3 is made up of 16 amino acids. CDR1 and CDR2 (germline): SGHDT, YYEEEE.